Below are 6 T cell receptor beta chains sequenced from a single sample in a study of cytomegalovirus exposure and HLA in healthy donors. Use of 60 Vbeta and 13 Jbeta primers characterized the PCR. Data came from immunoSEQ multiplex PCR; TCRdb stores just in-frame clones and leaves some out. The data show about 98,000 clones, with about 85% seen just once and 3% to 4% held by the top ten. The source material was PBMCs. The receptors here all came from a female donor in good health and CMV-seropositive.

This chain connects TRBV7-6 to TRBJ2-1, with D possibly being TRBD2 (5 bases). The CDR3 has 13 amino acids. Germline loops: CDR1 SGHVS, CDR2 FNYEAQ. V lost 2 bases and J lost 10, with 12 bases in between. CDR3 sequence reads: CASSLNERFEQFF. The DNA for the CDR3 is TGTGCCAGCAGCTTAAATGAGCGGTTCGAGCAGTTCTTC.

The rearrangement links TRBV27 to TRBJ2-7; 10 bases align to TRBD1. Germline values: CDR1 MNHEY, CDR2 SMNVEV (reference sequence). V lost 9 bases, J lost 5 bases, and 10 bases stayed unmatched. This CDR3 region has 14 residues. The CDR3 DNA reads TGTGCCAGTCCGAGGACAGGGGGTAGGAACGAGCAGTACTTC. This gives the protein CASPRTGGRNEQYF.

The rearrangement links TRBV27 to TRBJ2-7; tentative D call: TRBD1 (6 bases). The CDR3 is 13 residues long. CDR1 is MNHEY and CDR2 is SMNVEV in the germline V gene (reference sequence). V was pared by 5 bases and J by 2 bases, with 10 bases between. The CDR3 sequence is CASSQQGTYEQYF. The CDR3 DNA is TGTGCCAGCAGTCAACAGGGTACCTACGAGCAGTACTTC.

This clone was detected once. V usage is TRBV2 and J usage is TRBJ1-5, with TRBD1 identical over 7 bases. CDR1 and CDR2 (germline): SNHLY, FYNNEI. The CDR3 extends over 15 amino acids. Trimming removed 3 bases from V and 7 bases from J; junction bases left unmatched: 9. The CDR3 here is CASSETGQGVQPQHF. CDR3 DNA: TGTGCCAGCAGTGAGACAGGGCAGGGGGTACAGCCCCAGCATTTT.

The V and J genes are TRBV6-6 and TRBJ1-4; D uncertain. Trimming removed 5 bases from V and 11 bases from J, with 9 bases in between. Germline V gene data show CDR1 as MNHNY and CDR2 as SVGAGI (reference sequence). CDR3 size: 11 residues. Here the CDR3 reads CASSQLGKLFF. In DNA form, the CDR3 reads TGTGCCAGCAGTCAGCTCGGGAAACTGTTTTTT.

The genes are TRBV6-5 and TRBJ1-3; no clear D. Germline CDR1 MNHEY, CDR2 SVGAGI. Trimming shortened V by 2 bases and J by 0 bases, and 5 bases separated the two germline ends. The CDR3 consists of 14 residues. The chain's CDR3 is CASSYTSSGNTIYF. The CDR3 nucleotides are TGTGCCAGCAGTTACACAAGCTCTGGAAACACCATATATTTT.